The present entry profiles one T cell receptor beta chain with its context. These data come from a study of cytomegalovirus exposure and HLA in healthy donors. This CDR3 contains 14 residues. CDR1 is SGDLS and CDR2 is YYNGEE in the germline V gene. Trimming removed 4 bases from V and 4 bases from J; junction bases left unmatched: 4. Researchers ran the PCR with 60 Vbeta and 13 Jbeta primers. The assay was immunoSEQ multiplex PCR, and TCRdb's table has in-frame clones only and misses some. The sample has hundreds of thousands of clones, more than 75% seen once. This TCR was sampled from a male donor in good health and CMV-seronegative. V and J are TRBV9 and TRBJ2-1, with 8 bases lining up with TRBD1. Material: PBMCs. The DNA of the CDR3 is TGTGCCAGCAGCTGGGGACAGGAGTACAATGAGCAGTTCTTC. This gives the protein CASSWGQEYNEQFF.